Here is one T cell receptor beta chain with its context. The antigen is unknown. The sample comes from a study of T-cell memory formation after mild COVID-19. Study overall: Across donors, TCR clusters were largely donor specific. Study-wide findings and caveats: Researchers report contracting CD4+ clones mostly in CM and EM, with CD8+ clones in EMRA. There were some responding clones in pre-infection memory, which suggested that cross-reactive memory had joined.

The TCR alpha and TCR beta cDNA libraries, bearing sample barcodes and UMIs, were generated by 5'RACE using constant-segment primers. One entry per CDR3 protein results from TCRdb running MiXCR on the 5' RACE reads. The sample records some 300,000 distinct CDR3 sequences, roughly a fifth being singletons. There are 16 residues in the CDR3. CDR1 is MNHEY and CDR2 is SVGEGT in the germline V gene. The V and J ends lost 5 bases and 5 bases, in that order; junction bases with no gene match: 8. Sequencing used PBMCs or a T cell subset sorted from them (not recorded which). The sequence was obtained from a young man who had mild COVID-19 (a few samples of this study predate the infection). Cell type and time point are not known. The chain has TRBV6-2 or TRBV6-3 and TRBJ2-1; 11 bases align to TRBD2. The CDR3: CASSVPSSGGHNEQFF. The CDR3 bases are TGTGCCAGCAGTGTACCCTCTAGCGGGGGGCACAATGAGCAGTTCTTC.